What follows is one T cell receptor (beta chain) and its context. As yet, its antigen is unknown. This entry is derived from a study of blood T cells in healthy people across ages. Study results and limitations: More naive CD4+ cells and higher diversity were found in long-lived than in aged donors.

CDR1 is SGHKS, CDR2 YYEKEE, per germline (reference sequence). V was cut by 0 bases and J by 4 bases, with 11 bases left in between. The CDR3 is 15 amino acids. Researchers collected approximately 9.5 milliliters of peripheral blood from every single donor. A J-beta primer mix and a sample-barcoded 5' primer were used in a second PCR of about 7 to 12 cycles. TCRdb processed the 5' RACE reads anew with MiXCR; each CDR3 protein has one entry. This sample yields some 670,000 distinct CDR3 sequences, of which 40% to 65% are seen a single time; roughly 14% belongs to the top ten. The genes are TRBV5-5 and TRBJ1-3, with D perhaps TRBD1 (5 bases). The sequence was obtained from a woman older than 75 in good health. Material: blood. CDR3 in DNA: TGTGCCAGCAGCTTGGTGGTGGGGGACGGAAACACCATATATTTT. As protein: CASSLVVGDGNTIYF.